The entry below gives a single T cell receptor (beta chain) sequence along with its context. The sample originates from a study of blood T cell repertoires in COVID-19. Study background: Sites in the United States, Italy and Spain provided acute and convalescent COVID-19 samples. PBMCs, B-cell-depleted T cells, or T cells were the source of the cDNA or gDNA that made up the material.

Germline CDR1 and CDR2: SGHTA and FQGNSA. V was cut by 2 bases and J by 1 base, with 3 bases left in between. The CDR3 is made up of 13 amino acids. In the original analysis: Reference gene primer amplification yielded estimated nucleated cell counts. The table came from immunoSEQ multiplex PCR; TCRdb's copy has only in-frame clones and leaves some out. V, J and clone size are those of that table, while D and trimming were read from the DNA. This sample carries fewer than 350,000 clones, approximately 83% of them seen once, and the ten largest clones take around 2.1%. The clonotype originates from a woman aged 25-40 years who had recovered from COVID-19. Input material: peripheral blood. The rearrangement joins TRBV7-2 to TRBJ1-5; D not certain. The CDR3 DNA reads as TGTGCCAGCAGCTTAAGCAGCAATCAGCCCCAGCATTTT. Its protein is CASSLSSNQPQHF. Together with reference TRBV7-2 and TRBJ1-5, the CDR3 gives the full variable domain: GAGVSQSPSNKVTEKGKDVELRCDPISGHTALYWYRQSLGQGLEFLIYFQGNSAPDKSGLPSDRFSAERTGGSVSTLTIQRTQQEDSAVYLCASSLSSNQPQHFGDGTRLSIL.